The 21 T cell receptor beta chains below all came from one sample that was sequenced in a study of cytomegalovirus exposure and HLA in healthy donors. The study ran its PCR with 60 Vbeta and 13 Jbeta primers. Assay used: immunoSEQ multiplex PCR; TCRdb lists only in-frame clones, some missing. This sample's clone table lists roughly 42,000 clones. The sample comprised PBMCs. Receptor source: a young man in good health and CMV-seronegative.

Details on this clone: Other DNA sequences in this sample translate to the same CDR3. The rearrangement links TRBV4-1 to TRBJ2-7; 11 bases map to TRBD2. CDR3 length: 15 amino acids. Germline loops: CDR1 MGHRA, CDR2 YSYEKL. V lost 0 bases, J lost 4 bases, and 2 bases stayed unmatched. CDR3: CASSQERTSGYEQYF. In DNA, the CDR3 is TGCGCCAGCAGCCAAGAACGGACTAGCGGGTACGAGCAGTACTTC.

The V call is TRBV4-2, the J call TRBJ2-4; 12 bases are shared with TRBD2. In germline, CDR1 is LGHNA, CDR2 YNFKEQ. V trimming: 1 base; J trimming: 3 bases; junction bases outside the gene matches: 13. The CDR3 has 20 amino acids. The CDR3: CASSQVASSGRAVDKNIQYF. The CDR3 DNA reads TGTGCCAGCAGCCAAGTGGCATCTAGCGGGAGGGCCGTCGACAAAAACATTCAGTACTTC.

This chain joins TRBV13 and TRBJ1-4, with 7 nucleotides matching TRBD1. The CDR3 is 15 residues long. With 5 bases clipped from V and 0 bases from J, the junction kept 3 bases outside the gene matches. Looked up from germline, CDR1 is PRHDT and CDR2 is FYEKMQ (reference sequence). The CDR3 DNA sequence: TGTGCCAGCAGCCCCGGACAGGCAACTAATGAAAAACTGTTTTTT. Residues: CASSPGQATNEKLFF.

This chain links TRBV4-1 with TRBJ1-6; perhaps TRBD1 as D (5 bases). The CDR3 is 21 amino acids. The germline V and J ends were trimmed by 1 base and 2 bases, with 24 bases remaining between them. Germline V lookup: CDR1 MGHRA, CDR2 YSYEKL. In nucleotides, the CDR3 is TGCGCCAGCAGCCAAGTGGGGACTCGAGGTCTCTCGAGCCCCTATAATTCACCCCTCCACTTT. Protein product: CASSQVGTRGLSSPYNSPLHF.

The chain combines TRBV7-6 with TRBJ2-7; TRBD1 matches 8 bases. The trim removed 1 base at V and 4 bases at J, leaving 3 bases unmatched. The CDR3 sequence is 14 residues long. Germline CDR1 SGHVS, CDR2 FNYEAQ. DNA of the CDR3: TGTGCCAGCAGCTTAGATACAGGGGGGTACGAGCAGTACTTC. Its translation is CASSLDTGGYEQYF.

The genes are TRBV5-1 and TRBJ1-2; the match to TRBD1 covers 7 bases. Germline V gene data show CDR1 as SGHRS and CDR2 as YFSETQ. This CDR3 has 13 residues. V gave up 1 base and J gave up 3 bases; unmatched junction bases: 0. The CDR3 loop reads CASSLTGDYGYTF. Written as DNA, the CDR3 is TGCGCCAGCAGCTTGACAGGGGACTATGGCTACACCTTC.

This sequence joins TRBV6-5 and TRBJ1-1; 7 bases match TRBD1. Germline values: CDR1 MNHEY, CDR2 SVGAGI. There are 15 residues in the CDR3. The V segment lost 0 bases and the J segment 5 bases; nucleotides outside the gene matches: 6. The CDR3 DNA is TGTGCCAGCAGTTACTCGAGGGACAGCTTTACTGAAGCTTTCTTT. It is translated as CASSYSRDSFTEAFF.

This chain uses TRBV5-1 with TRBJ2-5, with 9 bases that match TRBD2. The CDR3 runs 15 residues. Trimming at V came to 7 bases and at J to 2 bases, leaving 9 bases not matched to a gene. Germline lookup yields CDR1 SGHRS and CDR2 YFSETQ. The CDR3 sequence is CASANLAGAQETQYF. DNA for the CDR3: TGCGCCAGCGCGAATTTAGCGGGAGCACAAGAGACCCAGTACTTC.

The chain combines TRBV30 with TRBJ1-2; no reliable D call. The CDR3 is made up of 11 amino acids. Trimming cost V 8 bases and J 7 bases, with 14 bases left between them. Looked up from germline, CDR1 is GTSNPN and CDR2 is SVGIG (reference sequence). CDR3 DNA: TGTGCCGGTTGGCTAGATGGTGGCTACACCTTC. It translates to CAGWLDGGYTF.

The chain links TRBV18 to TRBJ2-1, with a weak D call TRBD2 (9 bases). V shed 6 bases and J shed 0 bases, with 21 bases lying between them. CDR1 and CDR2 (germline): KGHSH, LQKENI. CDR3 length: 18 amino acids. The CDR3 loop is CASSRRASGTGSYNEQFF. DNA for the CDR3: TGTGCCAGCTCGCGACGGGCTAGCGGGACAGGCTCCTACAATGAGCAGTTCTTC.

The chain has TRBV19 and TRBJ2-1; D is undetermined. The germline V gene encodes CDR1 LNHDA and CDR2 SQIVND (reference sequence). The CDR3 loop spans 17 amino acids. V lost 2 bases and J lost 6, with 20 bases in between. The CDR3 here is CASSIWRPHTRVNEQFF. CDR3 nucleotides: TGTGCCAGTAGTATATGGCGGCCTCACACCAGAGTCAATGAGCAGTTCTTC.

The rearrangement uses TRBV7-9 and TRBJ1-2; TRBD1 agrees at 8 bases. Germline V gene lookup returns CDR1 SEHNR and CDR2 FQNEAQ (reference sequence). The ends lost 1 base at V and 2 bases at J; junction bases unmatched: 0. This CDR3 contains 14 residues. CDR3 sequence reads: CASSLGTGNYGYTF. CDR3 DNA: TGTGCCAGCAGCTTAGGGACAGGGAACTATGGCTACACCTTC. Using reference TRBV7-9 and TRBJ1-2 for the parts outside the CDR3, the full variable domain is DTGVSQNPRHKITKRGQNVTFRCDPISEHNRLYWYRQTLGQGPEFLTYFQNEAQLEKSRLLSDRFSAERPKGSFSTLEIQRTEQGDSAMYLCASSLGTGNYGYTFGSGTRLTVV.

This chain uses TRBV27 with TRBJ2-1; the match to TRBD2 covers 8 bases. This CDR3 is built from 13 residues. The ends lost 8 bases at V and 8 bases at J; junction bases unmatched: 8. CDR1 is MNHEY and CDR2 is SMNVEV in the germline V gene (reference sequence). Here the CDR3 reads CASGPAGGHEQFF. The CDR3 DNA sequence: TGTGCCAGCGGTCCGGCGGGAGGCCATGAGCAGTTCTTC.

The chain carries TRBV2 and TRBJ1-6; D perhaps matches TRBD1 (5 bases). Trimming cost V 6 bases and J 6 bases, with 6 bases left between them. The germline V gene encodes CDR1 SNHLY and CDR2 FYNNEI. This CDR3 is built from 12 residues. CDR3 amino acids: CASSRVNSPLHF. The CDR3 DNA sequence: TGTGCCAGCAGCAGGGTTAATTCACCCCTCCACTTT.

The genes are TRBV15 and TRBJ2-7; tentative D call: TRBD1 (5 bases). The CDR3 has 14 amino acids. Trimming left V 1 base short and J 3 bases short, with 10 bases between. In germline, CDR1 is LNHNV, CDR2 YYDKDF (reference sequence). CDR3 nucleotides: TGTGCCACCAGCAGAGCAGGGCTCGGCTACGAGCAGTACTTC. Encoded protein: CATSRAGLGYEQYF. The variable domain in full, with the rest retrieved from reference TRBV15 and TRBJ2-7, is DAMVIQNPRYQVTQFGKPVTLSCSQTLNHNVMYWYQQKSSQAPKLLFHYYDKDFNNEADTPDNFQSRRPNTSFCFLDIRSPGLGDTAMYLCATSRAGLGYEQYFGPGTRLTVT.

This chain links TRBV7-2 with TRBJ1-2, with 7 nucleotides matching TRBD1. CDR3 length: 16 residues. V gave up 5 bases and J gave up 3 bases; unmatched junction bases: 12. Germline lookup yields CDR1 SGHTA and CDR2 FQGNSA. CDR3 sequence reads: CASSPHLGGQYYGYTF. CDR3 nucleotide sequence: TGTGCCAGCAGCCCACACCTCGGGGGACAGTACTATGGCTACACCTTC.

The rearrangement joins TRBV5-1 to TRBJ2-1, with TRBD1 identical over 7 bases. This CDR3 spans 13 amino acids. V lost 4 bases to trimming and J lost 13 bases; unmatched junction nucleotides: 11. Germline CDR1 SGHRS, CDR2 YFSETQ. The CDR3 sequence: CASSLRQGEAQFF. For the CDR3, the DNA is TGCGCCAGCAGCCTACGACAGGGAGAGGCCCAGTTCTTC.

V usage is TRBV5-1 and J usage is TRBJ1-1, with 12 bases aligning to TRBD1. From germline, CDR1 is SGHRS and CDR2 YFSETQ. After removal of 3 bases from V and 1 base from J, the junction contained 7 bases not matched to a gene. This CDR3 is 17 amino acids long. CDR3 in amino acids: CASSSGQGALGNTEAFF. CDR3 sequence (DNA): TGCGCCAGCAGCTCGGGACAGGGGGCTCTGGGGAACACTGAAGCTTTCTTT.

The chain couples TRBV30 to TRBJ2-6, with a weak D call TRBD2 (6 bases). This CDR3 has 15 amino acids. CDR1 and CDR2 from the germline V gene are GTSNPN and SVGIG (reference sequence). The V gene lost 3 bases and the J gene lost 0 bases, with 9 bases spanning the gap. The CDR3 DNA is TGTGCCTGGAGGTTGCGGGGCTCTGGGGCCAACGTCCTGACTTTC. It codes for CAWRLRGSGANVLTF.

V is TRBV6-1 and J is TRBJ2-7, with D tentatively TRBD1 (6 bases). This CDR3 is built from 12 residues. V was shortened by 3 bases and J by 9 bases, with 12 bases between the two germline ends. Germline values: CDR1 MNHNS, CDR2 SASEGT. This CDR3 is CASSDRRGGQYF. In DNA form, the CDR3 reads TGTGCCAGCAGTGACCGAAGAGGGGGGCAGTACTTC.

V usage is TRBV9 and J usage is TRBJ1-1; D not certain. CDR3 length equals 14 residues. V was clipped by 2 bases and J by 1 base, with 9 bases between them. Germline lookup yields CDR1 SGDLS and CDR2 YYNGEE. Here the CDR3 DNA reads TGTGCCAGCAGCGTCTCCACATCGAACACTGAAGCTTTCTTT. Translating gives CASSVSTSNTEAFF. Supplemented by reference TRBV9 and TRBJ1-1, the full variable domain reads DSGVTQTPKHLITATGQRVTLRCSPRSGDLSVYWYQQSLDQGLQFLIQYYNGEERAKGNILERFSAQQFPDLHSELNLSSLELGDSALYFCASSVSTSNTEAFFGQGTRLTVV.